This T cell receptor beta chain was retrieved from a study of tumor-infiltrating lymphocytes in primary liver carcinoma. Study-wide context: Subjects consisted of male and female patients aged 30 to 69 years. Tumors were stage T1-T3 N0M0, roughly 4 to 11 cm across.

A few counts support this clonotype. The CDR3 length is 15 residues. The junction had 9 bases not matched to a gene; V was cut back by 5 bases and J by 7 bases. Germline values: CDR1 SGHTA, CDR2 FQGTGA. Taking about 19-31 mg of unsorted bulk tissue, the authors co-extracted RNA and DNA. The researchers produced TCR beta cDNA from around 0.5 ug total RNA with a constant-region primer. Library construction for TCR beta comprised three nested multiplex PCR rounds performed with slightly modified ARM-PCR. In the first two PCR rounds, TRBV1-TRBV30 forward primers were paired with a C-beta reverse primer, and each round lasted roughly 9 cycles. TCRdb independently ran MiXCR on the multiplex PCR reads; one entry per CDR3 protein. The data hold 60,000 to 90,000 distinct CDR3 sequences, with approximately 70% observed a single time.

The sequenced sample consisted of liver tumor tissue from sampling region 4. The subset: tumor region T4, right-lateral pole. This receptor was taken from a man aged 40-49 years with primary liver carcinoma and hepatitis B virus infection. The V and J genes are TRBV7-3 and TRBJ2-1, with TRBD2 matching over 9 bases. The DNA for the CDR3 is TGTGCCAGCAGCCCAGGGGGGCTAGCGGGAAATGAGCAGTTCTTC. It encodes CASSPGGLAGNEQFF.